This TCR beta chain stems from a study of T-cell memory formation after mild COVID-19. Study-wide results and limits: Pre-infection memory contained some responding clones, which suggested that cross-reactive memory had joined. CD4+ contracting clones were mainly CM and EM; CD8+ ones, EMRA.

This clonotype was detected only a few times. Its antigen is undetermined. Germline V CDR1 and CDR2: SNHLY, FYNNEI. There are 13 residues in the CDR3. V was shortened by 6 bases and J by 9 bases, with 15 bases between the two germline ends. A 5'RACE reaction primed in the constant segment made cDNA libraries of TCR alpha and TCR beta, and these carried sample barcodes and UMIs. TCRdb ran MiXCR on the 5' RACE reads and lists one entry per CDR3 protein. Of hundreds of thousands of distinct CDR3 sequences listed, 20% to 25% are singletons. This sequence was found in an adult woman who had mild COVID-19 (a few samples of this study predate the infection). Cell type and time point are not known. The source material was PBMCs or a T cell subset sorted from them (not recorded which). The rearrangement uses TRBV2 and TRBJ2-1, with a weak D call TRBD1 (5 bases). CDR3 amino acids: CASRITGAAEQFF. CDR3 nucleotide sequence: TGTGCCAGCAGGATCACTGGGGCGGCTGAGCAGTTCTTC.